One sample yielded the 27 T cell receptor beta chains listed below, sequenced in a study of beta chain features in type 1 diabetes. The authors reverse transcribed all of the isolated RNA, so sequencing captured expressed TCRB transcripts. This table comes from immunoSEQ multiplex PCR, and its TCRdb copy is limited to in-frame clones, with some not included. The data contain 35,000 to 50,000 clones, 50% of them singletons. The source material was stem cell memory CD4+ T cells from blood. The origin of the receptors is a woman aged 25 to 45 in good health.

The chain has TRBV12-5 and TRBJ2-3; TRBD2 aligns across 8 bases. Germline loops: CDR1 LGHNT, CDR2 FRNRAP. The length of the CDR3 is 16 residues. The J segment lost 6 bases and the V segment lost 7 bases, leaving 15 bases of the junction unmatched. CDR3 nucleotides: TGTGCTAGTGCCTCCCCAGCCGGGAGGGCAGTGGATACGCAGTATTTT. Translation gives CASASPAGRAVDTQYF.

V gene TRBV5-8 combines with J gene TRBJ1-1; 9 bases match TRBD1. Germline V gene sequence: CDR1 SGHTS, CDR2 YDEGEE. V was clipped by 6 bases and J by 10 bases; unmatched bases: 16. The CDR3 is 15 amino acids. The CDR3 loop is CASTRDRANSRGAFF. CDR3 coding DNA: TGTGCCAGCACCCGGGACAGGGCGAATTCCAGGGGAGCTTTCTTT. The variable domain in full, completed from reference TRBV5-8 and TRBJ1-1, reads EAGVTQSPTHLIKTRGQQATLRCSPISGHTSVYWYQQALGLGLQFLLWYDEGEERNRGNFPPRFSGRQFPNYSSELNVNALELEDSALYLCASTRDRANSRGAFFGQGTRLTVV.

This clone was counted between two and nine times. The chain joins TRBV18 to TRBJ2-1, with 11 bases lining up with TRBD2. CDR3 length equals 16 residues. CDR1 is KGHSH, CDR2 LQKENI, per germline. V dropped 4 bases and J dropped 3; count of bases not matched to a gene: 5. In DNA form, the CDR3 reads TGTGCCAGCTCACTCGGGACTAGCGGACTCTACAATGAGCAGTTCTTC. Its translation: CASSLGTSGLYNEQFF.

This clone has a handful of counts. The rearrangement joins TRBV11-2 to TRBJ2-1; 12 bases are shared with TRBD2. The V gene end was trimmed by 6 bases and the J gene end by 4 bases; junction bases not matched to a gene: 7. Germline CDR1 reads SGHAT; CDR2 reads FQNNGV. This CDR3 has 16 residues. DNA for the CDR3: TGTGCCAGCAGGCCTAGCGGGAGGGCCTTATACAATGAGCAGTTCTTC. Encoded protein: CASRPSGRALYNEQFF.

The table lists this clone with a count of one. The chain recombines TRBV28 with TRBJ2-7, with TRBD1 matching over 10 bases. The germline CDR1 and CDR2 sequences are MDHEN and SYDVKM. The CDR3 is made up of 15 amino acids. The V gene end was trimmed by 6 bases and the J gene end by 5 bases; junction bases not matched to a gene: 10. The CDR3 nucleotides are TGTGCCAGCAGCTCCGCCGGGACAGGGGTTCACGAGCAGTACTTC. As protein: CASSSAGTGVHEQYF.

The chain uses TRBV2 and TRBJ1-4; D is ambiguous. CDR1 and CDR2 (germline): SNHLY, FYNNEI. Trimming took 6 bases from V and 0 from J, leaving 11 bases between them. CDR3 length: 15 amino acids. The CDR3 sequence is CASSLFRTTNEKLFF. Written as DNA, the CDR3 is TGTGCCAGCAGCTTATTCAGGACAACTAATGAAAAACTGTTTTTT.

The chain links TRBV7-2 to TRBJ2-1, with 11 bases that match TRBD2. Germline V gene data show CDR1 as SGHTA and CDR2 as FQGNSA. The CDR3 sequence is 15 residues long. The junction had 4 bases not matched to a gene; V was cut back by 5 bases and J by 4 bases. The CDR3 sequence is CASSERTSGYNEQFF. The CDR3 DNA reads as TGTGCCAGCAGCGAGAGGACTAGCGGGTACAATGAGCAGTTCTTC.

The V gene is TRBV27, the J gene TRBJ2-5; D may be TRBD2 (5 bases). CDR3 length: 13 residues. CDR1 is MNHEY and CDR2 is SMNVEV in the germline V gene (reference sequence). Trimming left V 6 bases short and J 4 bases short, with 12 bases between. CDR3 loop: CASSLSGGETQYF. Written as DNA, the CDR3 is TGTGCCAGCAGCTTAAGCGGAGGAGAGACCCAGTACTTC.

This chain connects TRBV13 to TRBJ2-5, with D perhaps matching TRBD2 (7 bases). Matching the DNA end better, TRBJ2-7 makes the J call doubtful. The CDR3 extends over 16 amino acids. Germline V lookup: CDR1 PRHDT, CDR2 FYEKMQ (reference sequence). The CDR3 bases are TGTGCCAGCAGCCCGACGGGGGCTAGCGGAACCTACGAGCAGTACTTC. Translated: CASSPTGASGTYEQYF.

The chain combines TRBV28 with TRBJ2-1, with 9 positions matching TRBD2. Looked up from germline, CDR1 is MDHEN and CDR2 is SYDVKM. Trimming cost V 3 bases and J 0 bases; bases outside gene matches: 0. CDR3 length: 15 amino acids. The DNA of the CDR3 is TGTGCCAGCAGTTTTAGCGGGAGCTCCTACAATGAGCAGTTCTTC. It codes for CASSFSGSSYNEQFF.

This chain uses TRBV6-6 with TRBJ2-1; possible D gene TRBD1, 5 bases. CDR3 length equals 15 residues. V dropped 2 bases and J dropped 2 bases, with 10 bases sitting between them. From germline, CDR1 is MNHNY and CDR2 SVGAGI (reference sequence). The CDR3 bases are TGTGCCAGCAGTTACCGGCAGGGAACCTACAATGAGCAGTTCTTC. Translation gives CASSYRQGTYNEQFF.

This clone was found once. The rearrangement links TRBV28 to TRBJ2-5, with D perhaps matching TRBD2 (5 bases). The CDR3 totals 15 residues. The germline CDR1 and CDR2 sequences are MDHEN and SYDVKM. The V gene lost 5 bases and the J gene lost 2 bases, with 15 bases spanning the gap. CDR3 sequence (DNA): TGTGCCAGCAGTCTGTGGTCCGGAGGACAAGAGACCCAGTACTTC. It encodes CASSLWSGGQETQYF.

The chain uses TRBV7-2 and TRBJ2-2; 7 positions agree with TRBD1. The CDR3 is 16 amino acids. Germline CDR1 SGHTA, CDR2 FQGNSA. Losses at the gene ends were 5 bases for V and 4 bases for J; bases not matched to a gene: 10. The CDR3: CASSTLQGSFTGELFF. The CDR3 DNA sequence: TGTGCCAGCAGCACCTTACAGGGGAGTTTCACCGGGGAGCTGTTTTTT.

This clone has a single count. The rearrangement links TRBV25-1 to TRBJ2-7; weak D call: TRBD2 (6 bases). The CDR3 consists of 13 residues. Germline lookup yields CDR1 MGHDK and CDR2 SYGVNS. V was pared by 5 bases and J by 6 bases, with 14 bases between. CDR3: CASSPGTYGEQYF. The CDR3 DNA reads as TGTGCCAGCAGTCCAGGGACTTATGGCGAGCAGTACTTC.

This sequence joins TRBV14 and TRBJ2-1; maybe TRBD2 (6 bases). The CDR3 totals 15 residues. CDR1 is SGHDN, CDR2 FVKESK, per germline. Trimming stripped 0 bases from V and 6 bases from J, with 12 bases between. CDR3 sequence reads: CASSQDTGVGNEQFF. The CDR3 region has the DNA TGTGCCAGCAGCCAAGATACGGGAGTGGGCAATGAGCAGTTCTTC.

V gene TRBV19 combines with J gene TRBJ2-1; 12 bases fit TRBD2. V lost 6 bases to trimming and J lost 16 bases; unmatched junction nucleotides: 19. The CDR3 totals 16 residues. Germline CDR1 LNHDA, CDR2 SQIVND (reference sequence). CDR3 DNA sequence: TGTGCCAGTAGATGGGGGACTAGCGGGCTCCCCAGTTCTTACTTCTTC. Protein sequence: CASRWGTSGLPSSYFF.

The table lists this clone with a few counts. The chain combines TRBV30 with TRBJ2-3; possible D gene TRBD1, 6 bases. The V end lost 0 bases, the J end lost 4 bases, and 8 bases lay between the germline ends. The CDR3 runs to 13 residues. The V gene's germline CDR1 is GTSNPN and CDR2 SVGIG (reference sequence). The CDR3 protein is CAWSVKGADTQYF. The CDR3, as DNA: TGTGCCTGGAGTGTGAAGGGGGCAGATACGCAGTATTTT. Complete variable domain (other parts from reference TRBV30 and TRBJ2-3): SQTIHQWPATLVQPVGSPLSLECTVEGTSNPNLYWYRQAAGRGLQLLFYSVGIGQISSEVPQNLSASRPQDRQFILSSKKLLLSDSGFYLCAWSVKGADTQYFGPGTRLTVL.

The genes are TRBV18 and TRBJ2-2; a weak D match, TRBD1 (5 bases). The CDR3 runs to 15 residues. Trimming stripped 2 bases from V and 2 bases from J, with 9 bases between. Germline V gives CDR1 KGHSH, CDR2 LQKENI. CDR3 residues: CASSPNRRNTGELFF. The CDR3 DNA follows: TGTGCCAGCTCACCAAACAGGAGAAACACCGGGGAGCTGTTTTTT.

This clone was detected only a few times. The chain links TRBV29-1 to TRBJ2-7; the D gene is possibly TRBD1 (6 bases). CDR3 length: 11 residues. V dropped 7 bases and J dropped 3 bases, with 10 bases sitting between them. Germline V gene data show CDR1 as SQVTM and CDR2 as ANQGSEA. The CDR3 loop is CSGGQSYEQYF. In nucleotides, the CDR3 is TGCAGCGGCGGACAGAGCTACGAGCAGTACTTC.

V usage is TRBV4-3 and J usage is TRBJ2-1; TRBD2 aligns across 7 bases. V lost 0 bases to trimming and J lost 1 base; unmatched junction nucleotides: 6. In germline, CDR1 is LGHNA, CDR2 YSLEER. The CDR3 length is 17 residues. CDR3 in DNA: TGCGCCAGCAGCCAAGAGATGGTGGGAGGGTCCTACAATGAGCAGTTCTTC. It is translated as CASSQEMVGGSYNEQFF.

J is TRBJ2-7 and V is TRBV10-3; D may be TRBD2 (5 bases). Germline V lookup: CDR1 ENHRY, CDR2 SYGVKD. V was cut by 0 bases and J by 7 bases, with 10 bases left in between. The CDR3 has 13 amino acids. CDR3 nucleotides: TGTGCCATCAGTGAGTCGAACGGGGAAGAGCAGTACTTC. This codes for CAISESNGEEQYF.

This clone has a handful of counts. The chain combines TRBV7-9 with TRBJ2-7, with a tentative D call TRBD1 (5 bases). This CDR3 comprises 13 residues. The ends were cut back, 5 bases at V and 3 bases at J, with 11 bases in the middle. Germline CDR1 SEHNR, CDR2 FQNEAQ (reference sequence). CDR3 in amino acids: CASSLDSYYEQYF. The CDR3 DNA is TGTGCCAGCAGCCTCGACAGCTACTACGAGCAGTACTTC.

This clone showed up just a few times. The chain combines TRBV28 with TRBJ1-2; weak D call: TRBD1 (6 bases). V was pared by 4 bases and J by 5 bases, with 17 bases between. CDR1 MDHEN and CDR2 SYDVKM come from the germline V gene. CDR3 length equals 15 residues. The CDR3 loop reads CASSWYRDAPYGYTF. CDR3 nucleotide sequence: TGTGCCAGCAGTTGGTACAGGGACGCCCCTTATGGCTACACCTTC.

CDR3 sequence reads: CATSRQGSYEQYF. The DNA for the CDR3 is TGTGCCACCAGCAGACAGGGCTCCTACGAGCAGTACTTC. This rearrangement joins TRBV15 to TRBJ2-7; TRBD1 is a possible D gene (5 bases). Trimming cost V 2 bases and J 0 bases, with 5 bases left between them. The germline gives CDR1 LNHNV, CDR2 YYDKDF (reference sequence). The CDR3 totals 13 residues. Looking up the rest from reference TRBV15 and TRBJ2-7 gives the full variable domain: DAMVIQNPRYQVTQFGKPVTLSCSQTLNHNVMYWYQQKSSQAPKLLFHYYDKDFNNEADTPDNFQSRRPNTSFCFLDIRSPGLGDTAMYLCATSRQGSYEQYFGPGTRLTVT.

The V gene is TRBV7-6, the J gene TRBJ2-5; TRBD1 is a possible D gene (6 bases). The CDR3 is made up of 15 amino acids. V was pared by 1 base and J by 2 bases, with 11 bases between. The V gene's germline CDR1 is SGHVS and CDR2 FNYEAQ. The CDR3 nucleotides read TGTGCCAGCAGCTTAGGGCCGGACAGTCAAGAGACCCAGTACTTC. Protein product: CASSLGPDSQETQYF. The full variable domain, in which reference TRBV7-6 and TRBJ2-5 provide the parts outside the CDR3, is GAGVSQSPRYKVTKRGQDVALRCDPISGHVSLYWYRQALGQGPEFLTYFNYEAQQDKSGLPNDRFSAERPEGSISTLTIQRTEQRDSAMYRCASSLGPDSQETQYFGPGTRLLVL.

The rearrangement joins TRBV18 to TRBJ2-1, with 7 bases fitting TRBD2. With 1 base clipped from V and 3 bases from J, the junction kept 6 bases outside the gene matches. Per the germline V gene, CDR1 is KGHSH and CDR2 is LQKENI. The CDR3 loop spans 16 amino acids. The CDR3 spells CASSPLPSGNYNEQFF. Here the CDR3 DNA reads TGTGCCAGCTCACCACTACCTAGCGGCAACTACAATGAGCAGTTCTTC.

The chain carries TRBV7-8 and TRBJ2-7, with a weak D call TRBD1 (6 bases). The CDR3 spans 13 residues. V was shortened by 5 bases and J by 4 bases, with 12 bases between the two germline ends. Germline V gives CDR1 SGHVS, CDR2 FQNEAQ. The CDR3 DNA reads TGTGCCAGCAGCACTAACAGGGATTACGAGCAGTACTTC. It yields the protein CASSTNRDYEQYF. Full variable domain (missing parts from reference TRBV7-8 and TRBJ2-7): GAGVSQSPRYKVAKRGQDVALRCDPISGHVSLFWYQQALGQGPEFLTYFQNEAQLDKSGLPSDRFFAERPEGSVSTLKIQRTQQEDSAVYLCASSTNRDYEQYFGPGTRLTVT.